These 29 T cell receptor beta chains originate from one sample sequenced in a study of molecular identifiers for immune sequencing clone quantification. TCRdb re-derived calls from the PCR reads in MiXCR, one entry per CDR3 protein. The data hold some 590,000 distinct CDR3 sequences, with over 25% observed a single time. The material sequenced was naive CD8+ T cells from blood, with Jurkat cell RNA spiked in. Subset of the sample: FACS-sorted CD8+CD4-CCR7+CD45RA+ naive T cells. Receptors originate from a human donor in good health. Some libraries in this study had Jurkat cell RNA spiked in.

This sequence joins TRBV28 and TRBJ2-7, with 7 bases fitting TRBD2. Per the germline V gene, CDR1 is MDHEN and CDR2 is SYDVKM. The CDR3 sequence is 14 residues long. The V gene end was trimmed by 4 bases and the J gene end by 3 bases; junction bases not matched to a gene: 6. As DNA, the CDR3 is TGTGCCAGCAGTTCTAGGGACTACCACTACGAGCAGTACTTC. Translation: CASSSRDYHYEQYF. Full variable domain (rest looked up from reference TRBV28 and TRBJ2-7): DVKVTQSSRYLVKRTGEKVFLECVQDMDHENMFWYRQDPGLGLRLIYFSYDVKMKEKGDIPEGYSVSREKKERFSLILESASTNQTSMYLCASSSRDYHYEQYFGPGTRLTVT.

This clonotype was counted between two and nine times. V gene TRBV19 combines with J gene TRBJ1-5; D possibly corresponds to TRBD1 (6 bases). This CDR3 contains 15 residues. V gave up 10 bases and J gave up 2 bases, with 18 bases separating them. The V gene's germline CDR1 is LNHDA and CDR2 SQIVND (reference sequence). This chain's CDR3 is CATRLGTRGNQPQHF. The CDR3 nucleotides are TGTGCCACCAGGTTGGGGACACGCGGCAATCAGCCCCAGCATTTT.

This clonotype was seen a few times. The V call is TRBV11-2, the J call TRBJ2-3, with a possible D match to TRBD1 (5 bases). The CDR3 consists of 16 residues. Germline CDR1 reads SGHAT; CDR2 reads FQNNGV. The germline V and J ends were trimmed by 5 bases and 1 base, with 16 bases remaining between them. The DNA for the CDR3 is TGTGCCAGCAGCCCCCTGGACACTTTGGGCACAGATACGCAGTATTTT. Its protein product is CASSPLDTLGTDTQYF.

This clonotype was recorded at least ten times. J is TRBJ1-4 and V is TRBV30; 7 bases are shared with TRBD1. Germline CDR1 and CDR2: GTSNPN and SVGIG (reference sequence). V was clipped by 4 bases and J by 7 bases; unmatched bases: 6. The CDR3 totals 13 residues. The CDR3 loop reads CAWTVTGVEKLFF. As DNA, the CDR3 is TGTGCCTGGACGGTAACAGGGGTTGAAAAACTGTTTTTT.

The sample holds many counts of this clonotype. The chain recombines TRBV27 with TRBJ2-3, with a weak D call TRBD1 (5 bases). V was cut by 0 bases and J by 4 bases, with 11 bases left in between. The CDR3 covers 15 residues. Germline V CDR1 and CDR2: MNHEY, SMNVEV (reference sequence). The CDR3 DNA sequence: TGTGCCAGCAGTTTATCCACCTTAGGGGCAGATACGCAGTATTTT. Its translation is CASSLSTLGADTQYF.

Of note for this clonotype: Just one base apart from a much larger clone, this may be a read error. V is TRBV13 and J is TRBJ2-6, with 8 bases fitting TRBD1. Germline-derived CDR1 and CDR2 are PRHDT and FYEKMQ (reference sequence). The CDR3 is 21 amino acids. The CDR3 is CTSSLGPDRVSISGGANVLTF. CDR3 nucleotide sequence: TGTACCAGCAGCTTAGGCCCGGACAGGGTTTCTATTAGCGGTGGGGCCAACGTCCTGACTTTC. Drawing the rest from reference TRBV13 and TRBJ2-6, the complete variable domain is AAGVIQSPRHLIKEKRETATLKCYPIPRHDTVYWYQQGPGQDPQFLISFYEKMQSDKGSIPDRFSAQQFSDYHSELNMSSLELGDSALYFCTSSLGPDRVSISGGANVLTFGAGSRLTVL.

For this clonotype: This clone may be a read error of a much larger clone one base away. The chain carries TRBV6-4 and TRBJ2-1; 8 bases align to TRBD2. Germline lookup yields CDR1 MRHNA and CDR2 SNTAGT. CDR3 size: 15 residues. The CDR3 nucleotides are TGTGCCAGCAGTCCACTAGCGGACTCCTACAGTGAGCAGTTCTTC. Its translation is CASSPLADSYSEQFF.

This clonotype showed up just a few times. The chain recombines TRBV5-1 with TRBJ2-2, with D unresolved. V was clipped by 4 bases and J by 6 bases, with 7 bases between them. Germline V gene lookup returns CDR1 SGHRS and CDR2 YFSETQ. The CDR3 is 12 residues long. Here the CDR3 reads CASSHSPGELFF. The DNA for the CDR3 is TGCGCCAGCAGCCACAGTCCCGGGGAGCTGTTTTTT. Full variable domain (remainder filled in from reference TRBV5-1 and TRBJ2-2): KAGVTQTPRYLIKTRGQQVTLSCSPISGHRSVSWYQQTPGQGLQFLFEYFSETQRNKGNFPGRFSGRQFSNSRSEMNVSTLELGDSALYLCASSHSPGELFFGEGSRLTVL.

There are many counts of this clonotype. V and J are TRBV4-3 and TRBJ2-7; 11 bases fit TRBD2. J lost 4 bases, V lost 0 bases, and 5 bases had no gene match. The CDR3 extends over 16 amino acids. The germline V gene has CDR1 LGHNA and CDR2 YSLEER. This CDR3 reads CASSQDRSGGAYEQYF. CDR3 DNA: TGCGCCAGCAGCCAAGATCGTAGCGGGGGGGCTTACGAGCAGTACTTC.

Concerning this clonotype itself: Relative to the germline gene, one junction end is altered; a read error may explain this. The J gene is TRBJ2-7, the V gene TRBV11-2; TRBD1 might be the D (5 bases). In germline, CDR1 is SGHAT, CDR2 FQNNGV. There are 15 residues in the CDR3. The CDR3 DNA sequence: TGTGCCAGCAGCATAGAGACAGCTTGGGGTTACGAGCAGTACTTC. This sequence encodes CASSIETAWGYEQYF.

This clonotype occurred a few times. This chain joins TRBV6-2 or TRBV6-3 and TRBJ1-2; 9 positions agree with TRBD1. V was clipped by 2 bases and J by 6 bases; unmatched bases: 7. The CDR3 is 15 amino acids. The germline CDR1 and CDR2 sequences are MNHEY and SVGEGT. The DNA of the CDR3 is TGTGCCAGCAGTTACATCTGGACAGGGGACAATGGCTACACCTTC. This encodes CASSYIWTGDNGYTF.

This clonotype has more than one count but fewer than ten. This chain uses TRBV20-1 with TRBJ2-7; 10 bases are a match to TRBD2. Germline CDR1 is DFQATT and CDR2 is SNEGSKA (reference sequence). The CDR3 is 14 residues long. After removal of 4 bases from V and 1 base from J, the junction contained 4 bases not matched to a gene. CDR3 in amino acids: CSAISSGSSYEQYF. The DNA of the CDR3 is TGCAGTGCTATATCTAGCGGGAGTTCCTACGAGCAGTACTTC.

On this clonotype itself: A much larger clone differs from this one at a single base, so this may be a read error. The CDR3 region is CASKGSNNQPQHF. The DNA for the CDR3 is TGTGCCAGCAAAGGGTCTAACAATCAGCCCCAGCATTTT. V gene TRBV6-6 combines with J gene TRBJ1-5; no clear D gene. Germline CDR1 MNHNY, CDR2 SVGAGI (reference sequence). The V and J ends lost 7 bases and 3 bases respectively, with 10 bases between them. CDR3 length: 13 amino acids.

This clonotype came up many times. This rearrangement joins TRBV2 to TRBJ2-3; D call uncertain. V lost 4 bases to trimming and J lost 3 bases, with 14 bases between them. Germline CDR1 and CDR2: SNHLY and FYNNEI. This CDR3 spans 15 amino acids. The CDR3 coding sequence is TGTGCCAGCAGTGGTTCCCTAGGGATGACAGATACGCAGTATTTT. Translating gives CASSGSLGMTDTQYF.

The chain uses TRBV3-1 and TRBJ1-4; D might be TRBD1 (5 bases). Trimming cost V 1 base and J 7 bases, with 13 bases left between them. The length of the CDR3 is 15 residues. Germline CDR1 reads LGHDT; CDR2 reads YNNKEL (reference sequence). The CDR3 sequence: CASSQGWQGSEKLFF. The CDR3 nucleotides read TGTGCCAGCAGCCAAGGTTGGCAGGGAAGTGAAAAACTGTTTTTT.

The V and J genes are TRBV7-6 and TRBJ2-1; tentatively, D is TRBD1 (5 bases). CDR3 length: 15 amino acids. Deletions cut 3 bases from V and 2 bases from J, with 11 bases between. CDR1 and CDR2 (germline): SGHVS, FNYEAQ. The CDR3 bases are TGTGCCAGCAGCTTTGCCAGGGTAGCCTACAATGAGCAGTTCTTC. It codes for CASSFARVAYNEQFF.

Regarding this clonotype: A much larger clonotype is one base distant, so this may be a read error. J is TRBJ2-7 and V is TRBV20-1, with TRBD2 matching 11 bases. CDR1 and CDR2 from the germline V gene are DFQATT and SNEGSKA (reference sequence). The CDR3 extends over 17 amino acids. CDR3 DNA sequence: TGCAGTGCTAGTTGGGCCTCTAGCGGGGGGTCCTCCTACGGGCAGTACTTC. Its translation is CSASWASSGGSSYGQYF.

A single count supports this clonotype. This sequence joins TRBV24-1 and TRBJ2-3, with a possible D match to TRBD1 (6 bases). Germline assignment: CDR1 KGHDR and CDR2 SFDVKD. Trimming stripped 4 bases from V and 0 bases from J, with 13 bases between. The CDR3 totals 16 residues. The CDR3 region is CATSDPRGFSTDTQYF. CDR3 coding DNA: TGTGCCACCAGTGACCCCAGGGGCTTCAGCACAGATACGCAGTATTTT.

This clonotype was recorded at least ten times. V and J are TRBV9 and TRBJ2-2, with a possible D match to TRBD1 (6 bases). Germline V gene sequence: CDR1 SGDLS, CDR2 YYNGEE. This CDR3 comprises 15 residues. V lost 4 bases to trimming and J lost 0 bases, with 10 bases between them. CDR3 sequence reads: CASSTRTANTGELFF. The CDR3 nucleotides are TGTGCCAGCAGCACCAGGACAGCGAACACCGGGGAGCTGTTTTTT. The full variable domain, in which reference TRBV9 and TRBJ2-2 provide the parts outside the CDR3, is DSGVTQTPKHLITATGQRVTLRCSPRSGDLSVYWYQQSLDQGLQFLIQYYNGEERAKGNILERFSAQQFPDLHSELNLSSLELGDSALYFCASSTRTANTGELFFGEGSRLTVL.

V is TRBV7-9 and J is TRBJ1-6; 7 nucleotides match TRBD1. CDR1 is SEHNR and CDR2 is FQNEAQ in the germline V gene (reference sequence). The J segment lost 7 bases and the V segment lost 4 bases, leaving 7 bases of the junction unmatched. The CDR3 covers 15 residues. This chain's CDR3 is CASSSNRGVNSPLHF. The DNA for the CDR3 is TGTGCCAGCAGCTCGAACAGGGGAGTAAATTCACCCCTCCACTTT. Drawing the rest from reference TRBV7-9 and TRBJ1-6, the complete variable domain is DTGVSQNPRHKITKRGQNVTFRCDPISEHNRLYWYRQTLGQGPEFLTYFQNEAQLEKSRLLSDRFSAERPKGSFSTLEIQRTEQGDSAMYLCASSSNRGVNSPLHFGNGTRLTVT.

In its sample, this clonotype was seen many times. The chain links TRBV12-3 or TRBV12-4 to TRBJ2-3, with a weak D call TRBD1 (5 bases). The V and J ends lost 5 bases and 0 bases respectively, with 9 bases between them. The CDR3 has 14 residues. In nucleotides, the CDR3 is TGTGCCAGCAGTACAGGCGCTAGCACAGATACGCAGTATTTT. Encoded protein: CASSTGASTDTQYF.

Many counts were recorded for this clonotype. The CDR3 nucleotides are TGTGCCATCAGTGAGGGGCTAGCTTCCTACGAGCAGTACTTC. Its translation: CAISEGLASYEQYF. The chain joins TRBV10-3 to TRBJ2-7; the D gene is possibly TRBD2 (5 bases). Germline V gives CDR1 ENHRY, CDR2 SYGVKD. V shed 2 bases and J shed 1 base, with 9 bases lying between them. The CDR3 runs to 14 residues.

There are a few counts of this clonotype. The V call is TRBV20-1, the J call TRBJ1-1, with 7 bases lining up with TRBD1. V shed 6 bases and J 4 bases; nucleotides not matched to a gene: 5. CDR3 size: 12 residues. Germline V lookup: CDR1 DFQATT, CDR2 SNEGSKA (reference sequence). CDR3 sequence: CSAGGQPTEAFF. As DNA, the CDR3 is TGCAGTGCGGGGGGACAGCCCACTGAAGCTTTCTTT.

The rearrangement joins TRBV2 to TRBJ2-7; 8 nucleotides align to TRBD1. V shed 8 bases and J 0 bases; nucleotides not matched to a gene: 12. CDR1 is SNHLY, CDR2 FYNNEI, per germline. This CDR3 has 16 amino acids. CDR3 sequence: CASYRLGDRSSYEQYF. CDR3 coding DNA: TGTGCCAGCTACCGCCTTGGGGACAGGAGCTCCTACGAGCAGTACTTC.

About this clonotype: A single base separates this from a much larger clone, so it may be a read error. The V call is TRBV20-1, the J call TRBJ2-2; D is possibly TRBD1 or TRBD2 (5 bases each). CDR1 and CDR2 (germline): DFQATT, SNEGSKA (reference sequence). The CDR3 extends over 14 amino acids. This CDR3 reads CSASGSTNTGKLFF. CDR3 in DNA: TGCAGTGCTTCAGGGAGTACGAACACCGGGAAGCTGTTTTTT.

This clonotype has just a few counts. V usage is TRBV28 and J usage is TRBJ1-3; the D is unclear. Germline V gene data show CDR1 as MDHEN and CDR2 as SYDVKM. Trimming cost V 7 bases and J 11 bases, with 21 bases left between them. The CDR3 is 14 amino acids. The CDR3 is CASKLWAQQTPIYF. The CDR3 DNA follows: TGTGCCAGCAAACTGTGGGCACAACAAACGCCCATATATTTT.

Concerning this clonotype: A clone one base away is much larger, so this may be a read error. The V and J genes are TRBV5-3 and TRBJ1-2; 7 nucleotides match TRBD1. TRBV5-3 is known as an ORF, though its function is uncertain. This CDR3 contains 14 residues. J gave up 1 base and V 10 bases, and 10 bases lay outside the gene matches. As DNA, the CDR3 is TGTGCCGAAAGGGGGCGAGGACTTAACTATGGCTACACCTTC. This sequence encodes CAERGRGLNYGYTF.

The table lists this clonotype with a few counts. The rearrangement joins TRBV11-1 to TRBJ2-7, with 10 bases aligning to TRBD1. CDR1 and CDR2 (germline): SGHAT, FQDESV (reference sequence). V lost 1 base and J lost 7; bases outside the gene matches: 4. This CDR3 has 14 residues. CDR3 sequence reads: CASSLGGTGDEQYF. The CDR3 DNA reads as TGTGCCAGCAGCTTAGGTGGGACAGGGGATGAGCAGTACTTC.

To note about this clonotype: This may come from a read error, since a much larger clone is one base off. The chain uses TRBV7-2 and TRBJ2-7; unclear D gene. Germline CDR1 is SGHTA and CDR2 is FQGNSA. Trimming took off 6 bases at V and 6 bases at J, with 21 bases between the two ends. This CDR3 contains 15 residues. The CDR3 protein is CASRCTPGSGPEQYF. CDR3 DNA: TGTGCCAGCAGATGCACTCCGGGCTCAGGCCCCGAGCAGTACTTC.